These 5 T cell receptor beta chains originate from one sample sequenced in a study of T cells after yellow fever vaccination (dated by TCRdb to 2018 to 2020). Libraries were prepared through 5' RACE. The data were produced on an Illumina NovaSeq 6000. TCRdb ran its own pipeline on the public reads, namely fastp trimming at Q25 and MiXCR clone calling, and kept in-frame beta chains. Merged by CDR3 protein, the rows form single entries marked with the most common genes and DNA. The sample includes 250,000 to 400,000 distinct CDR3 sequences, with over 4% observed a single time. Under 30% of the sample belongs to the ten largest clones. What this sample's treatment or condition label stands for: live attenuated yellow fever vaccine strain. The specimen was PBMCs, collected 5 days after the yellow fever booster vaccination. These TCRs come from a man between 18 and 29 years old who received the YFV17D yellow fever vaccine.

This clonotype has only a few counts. CDR3 coding DNA: TGTGCCAGCAGCTTAGGCGGCGGGGGCCCTTACGAGCAGTACGTC. As protein: CASSLGGGGPYEQYV. The rearrangement joins TRBV7-2 to TRBJ2-7; tentatively, D is TRBD2 (7 bases). The CDR3 is 15 amino acids. CDR1 is SGHTA, CDR2 FQGNSA, per germline. With 1 base removed from V and 4 bases from J, the gap between germline ends came to 14 bases.

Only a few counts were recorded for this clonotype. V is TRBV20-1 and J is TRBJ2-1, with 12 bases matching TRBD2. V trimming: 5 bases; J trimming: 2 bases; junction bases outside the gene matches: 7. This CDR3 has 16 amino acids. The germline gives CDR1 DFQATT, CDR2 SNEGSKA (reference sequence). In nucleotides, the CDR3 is TGCAGTGCTTACGGACTAGCGGGGATAGCCTACAATGAGCAGTTCTTC. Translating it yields CSAYGLAGIAYNEQFF.

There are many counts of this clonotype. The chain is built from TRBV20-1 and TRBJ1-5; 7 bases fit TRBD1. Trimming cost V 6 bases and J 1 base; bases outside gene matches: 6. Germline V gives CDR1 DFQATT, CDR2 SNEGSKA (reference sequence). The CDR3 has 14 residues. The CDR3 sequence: CSANRGLSNQPQHF. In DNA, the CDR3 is TGCAGTGCAAACAGGGGCTTAAGCAATCAGCCCCAGCATTTT.

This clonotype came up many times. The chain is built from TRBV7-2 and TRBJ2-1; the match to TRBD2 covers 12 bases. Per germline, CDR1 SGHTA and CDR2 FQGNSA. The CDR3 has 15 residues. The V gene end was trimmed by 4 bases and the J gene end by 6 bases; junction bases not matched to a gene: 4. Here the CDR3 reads CASSWTSGVSNEQFF. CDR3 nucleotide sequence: TGTGCCAGCAGCTGGACTAGCGGGGTGTCCAATGAGCAGTTCTTC.

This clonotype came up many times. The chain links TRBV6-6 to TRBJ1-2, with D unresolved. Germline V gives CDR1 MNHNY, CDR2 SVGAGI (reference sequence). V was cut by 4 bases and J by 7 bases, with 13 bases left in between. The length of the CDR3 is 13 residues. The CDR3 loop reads CASSSAGSSGYTF. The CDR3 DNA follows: TGTGCCAGCAGTTCGGCGGGATCGTCTGGCTACACCTTC.